This T cell receptor (beta chain) was recorded in a study of T-cell reconstitution after alpha-beta-depleted transplantation in children. Germline CDR1 reads MNHEY; CDR2 reads SVGAGI. The trim removed 2 bases at V and 7 bases at J, leaving 11 bases unmatched. There are 16 residues in the CDR3. On this clonotype itself: Its target is not known.

Study-wide results and limits: When one year had passed after transplant, most T-cell counts and diversity came from newly produced T cells. Reports say that about two months after transplant, the alpha-beta T cells came out of several hundred graft clones that had expanded.

The TCRbeta library incorporated unique molecular identifiers. One entry per CDR3 protein results from TCRdb running MiXCR on the PCR reads. The sample gives 90,000 to 130,000 distinct CDR3 sequences, 5% to 7% of which show up once; roughly 24% is in the top ten. The sequencing used PBMCs, mostly from graft donor cells, collected 360 days after TCRalphabeta/CD19-depleted stem cell transplant. The TCR comes from a male patient aged 2 to 9 who had a stem cell transplant for acute lymphoblastic leukemia, so the T cells may come from the graft donor. The gene calls are TRBV6-5 and TRBJ2-7; TRBD1 matches at 10 bases. CDR3 protein: CASSYPGTGETGEQYF. The CDR3 DNA follows: TGTGCCAGCAGTTACCCTGGGACAGGGGAGACGGGAGAGCAGTACTTC.